What follows describes a single T cell receptor (beta chain). This clonotype was counted ten times or more. Its binding antigen is unknown. A much larger clone differs by one base, so this may be a read error. The sample is drawn from a study of read filtering for tumor transcriptome and immune sequencing (dated by TCRdb to 2019 to 2021). For the wider study: Of the patients in the cohort, approximately 17 were male and roughly 15 were female, and their mean age was approximately 66 years, with a range of about 45 to 80. By revised international staging, eight or nine patients were R-ISS I, some 17 were R-ISS II and 7 were R-ISS III. After DNase treatment, whole-transcriptome libraries were prepared with the TruSeq RNA Access Library Prep Kit. TCR-region mapped reads per sample ranged from about 4.05 to 10.27 million with IR-seq versus only roughly 75 to 1,300 with RNA-seq. Using the same bone marrow samples, the study ran both targeted immune repertoire sequencing and bulk whole-transcriptome sequencing and then compared the TCR repertoires from each method. One main goal was a read-filtering strategy for immune repertoire data, in particular deciding whether clonotypes backed by only one read should be removed.

Every patient had bone marrow sampled at the time of active disease. Ficoll-Hypaque density gradient centrifugation was used to isolate bone marrow mononuclear cells. To remove myeloma plasma cells, the cells were labeled with CD138 magnetic microbeads on a MACS separator, and CD138-negative cells were then collected by negative selection. Purity of the isolated cells was checked by flow cytometry on an Attune NxT using CD138 antibodies. TRIzol reagent was used to extract total RNA, and a NanoDrop spectrophotometer was used to quantify the extracted RNA. Paired RNA-seq and IR-seq were performed on the CD138-negative bone marrow sample of each patient. Findings and caveats that apply to the study as a whole: Single-read clonotypes made up 80% to 90% of clonotypes but only roughly 3.6% of total reads in IR-seq, compared with more than 70% of clonotypes and around 45% of reads in RNA-seq. Rather than purified T cells, the sorted CD138-negative fraction was a mixed bone marrow immune population. Clonotypes were captured by IR-seq at much higher depth and more reliably than by RNA-seq, and smaller IR-seq throughput was sufficient for identification of most shared clonotypes. The correlation between IR-seq and RNA-seq shared clonotype proportions rose when single-read clonotypes were removed.

The CDR1 and CDR2 encoded by the germline V gene are KGHSH and LQKENI. The CDR3 holds 15 amino acids from the cysteine to the phenylalanine. Only the CDR3 portion is preserved as DNA: 45 bases, with reading frame beginning at the first base. TCR libraries were built from 400 to 450 ng RNA with the Immunoverse kit, using molecular barcoded adaptors covering alpha/delta and beta/gamma chains. The same RNA used for transcriptome sequencing was used for TCR library preparation. TCR libraries were sequenced on an Illumina HiSeq 4000 with 2 x 150 cycles. In the original analysis: TCR reads were aligned to human V, D, J and C references and assembled into CDR3 clonotypes with MiXCR, including quality filtering and error correction. Clonotype counts and gene usage diversity were analyzed with the tcR package in R. For inspection of raw mapping reads, RNA-seq reads were mapped by STAR aligner version 2.5.3a onto GRCh37 of the human genome. IR-seq fastq files were randomly downsampled with Seqtk 1.3 to test the effect of sequencing depth on detected clonotypes. The public reads were quality trimmed at Q25 with fastp and then assembled into clones with MiXCR by TCRdb, keeping productive beta chains. Rows matching on CDR3 protein sequence are summarized as one entry with the most common DNA and genes. The V and J calls were determined by TCRdb, not by the authors. Within this sample are 49,000 or so distinct CDR3 sequences, with approximately 12% of them counted one time only. Roughly 15% of the sample comes from the top ten.

Sequencing input: a population of CD138-negative cells sorted from bone marrow. What this sample's cell subset or site label stands for: bone marrow mononuclear cells depleted of CD138+ plasma/myeloma cells by negative magnetic selection. This chain is built from TRBV18 and TRBJ2-1, with TRBD2 matching 11 junction bases. The receptor was derived from a donor at least 40 years old with multiple myeloma. The sequenced DNA: TGTGCCAGCTCACCCGTAGCGGGAGGGCCTAATGGGCAGTTCTTC. Its amino acids are CASSPVAGGPNGQFF.